This TCR beta chain was sequenced for a study of T-cell memory formation after mild COVID-19. Regarding the study as a whole: The pre-infection memory compartment contained some responding clones, suggesting cross-reactive memory joined.

As to this clonotype: No antigen is known for it.

Using its own MiXCR run on the 5' RACE reads, TCRdb lists one record per CDR3 protein. The table shows roughly 310,000 distinct CDR3 sequences, with 15% to 20% occurring only once. The V gene lost 10 bases and the J gene lost 10 bases, with 13 bases spanning the gap. The CDR3 covers 10 residues. The germline V gene has CDR1 MNHEY and CDR2 SVGAGI. This chain uses TRBV6-5 with TRBJ1-2, with D perhaps matching TRBD1 (5 bases). This receptor was taken from a man aged 18 to 30 who had mild COVID-19 (a few samples of this study predate the infection). Cell type and time point are not known. The source material was PBMCs or a T cell subset sorted from them (not recorded which). CDR3 amino acids: CATGRQPYTF. For the CDR3, the DNA is TGTGCCACGGGTAGACAGCCCTACACCTTC.